The T cell receptor beta chain under discussion was sequenced for a study of T cell responses to AZD1222 COVID-19 vaccine. Whole-study results and caveats: Spike was spanned by vaccine-associated CD4 TCRs, with dominance at 160-218 and 743-854.

Regarding this clone: Its antigen is still unknown.

The repertoire was sequenced with immunoSEQ multiplex PCR; TCRdb's copy has only in-frame clones and lacks some. The data contain fewer than 120,000 clones, 88% of them singletons. Germline V gene data show CDR1 as LGHDT and CDR2 as YNNKEL (reference sequence). Trimming cost V 2 bases and J 2 bases; bases outside gene matches: 3. There are 14 residues in the CDR3. The receptor's source is an adult in good health. The starting material was peripheral blood, obtained on day 0 of AZD1222 vaccination. The chain carries TRBV3-1 (or the pseudogene TRBV3-2) and TRBJ2-7; 7 bases line up with TRBD2. The CDR3 here is CASSQMGTTYEQYF. CDR3 bases: TGTGCCAGCAGCCAAATGGGGACTACCTACGAGCAGTACTTC.